This TCR beta chain was retrieved from a study of chemoradiotherapy in HPV16-positive cancers. Profiled with immunoSEQ multiplex PCR; TCRdb holds only in-frame clones, not every one. Among about 19,000 clones, 75% to 90% were seen once, and the ten largest hold about 3.5%. Germline CDR1 reads SGHVS; CDR2 reads FNYEAQ. V gave up 1 base and J gave up 8 bases, with 9 bases separating them. The CDR3 has 14 amino acids. The material sequenced was blood, taken from a patient who underwent chemoradiotherapy. The sequence came from a human donor with HPV-associated anogenital cancer. The genes are TRBV7-6 and TRBJ1-6; the D is unclear. The CDR3 nucleotides read TGTGCCAGCAGCTTAGGGCCCGCTTATTCACCCCTCCACTTT. Protein product: CASSLGPAYSPLHF.